This is a list of T cell receptor beta chains from one sample in a study of vaccination effects on CD4 cells after COVID-19. Sequencing was performed with immunoSEQ multiplex PCR; in TCRdb, only in-frame clones are kept and a portion is missing. This sample carries tens of thousands of clones, around 72% of them seen once, and the ten largest clones take under 6%. These receptors have no identified antigens. This specimen was CD4+ T cells from PBMCs cultured with HIV peptides, taken before COVID-19 vaccination. The receptors were sampled from a human donor who had a prior SARS-CoV-2 infection. Each CDR3 is given with its conserved first and last residue. The D gene is left open where the match is weak. Clone size is not always given. Where it is, it says once, few, many or a class for expanded clones.

CDR3: CASSLTGLNAGNTIYF; DNA: TGTGCCAGCAGTTTAACAGGACTGAATGCTGGAAACACCATATATTTT; D: -; J: TRBJ1-3; V: TRBV6-5; size: -
CDR3: CASSPRTNTGELFF; DNA: TGTGCCAGCTCACCCAGGACGAACACCGGGGAGCTGTTTTTT; D: -; J: TRBJ2-2; V: TRBV18; size: -
CDR3: CASSPGTGGVKLFF; DNA: TGTGCCAGCAGTCCCGGGACAGGGGGCGTAAAACTGTTTTTT; D: TRBD1; J: TRBJ1-4; V: TRBV2; size: -
CDR3: CASSSYRDESGYYNEQFF; DNA: TGTGCCAGCAGCTCATACCGGGACGAAAGCGGGTACTACAATGAGCAGTTCTTC; D: -; J: TRBJ2-1; V: TRBV7-2; size: once
CDR3: CASRPLAGGTDTQYF; DNA: TGCGCCAGCAGACCTCTAGCGGGGGGAACAGATACGCAGTATTTT; D: TRBD2; J: TRBJ2-3; V: TRBV10-2; size: -
CDR3: CATSDPTAGKRNEQYF; DNA: TGTGCCACCAGTGACCCAACCGCAGGTAAAAGGAACGAGCAGTATTTC; D: -; J: TRBJ2-7; V: TRBV24-1; size: once
CDR3: CASSSGTYNEQFF; DNA: TGTGCCAGCAGCTCCGGGACCTACAATGAGCAGTTCTTC; D: -; J: TRBJ2-1; V: TRBV7-2; size: few
CDR3: CASSLPGRRYEQYF; DNA: TGTGCCAGCAGCTTACCCGGGCGTCGCTACGAGCAGTACTTC; D: -; J: TRBJ2-7; V: TRBV5-5; size: -
CDR3: CASSQEPSGGTTDTQYF; DNA: TGTGCCAGCAGCCAAGAGCCTAGCGGGGGGACAACAGATACGCAGTATTTT; D: TRBD2; J: TRBJ2-3; V: TRBV4-2; size: -
CDR3: CASSAGQGFAEAFF; DNA: TGTGCCAGCAGCGCGGGACAGGGGTTCGCTGAAGCTTTCTTT; D: TRBD1; J: TRBJ1-1; V: TRBV2; size: many
CDR3: CAWSSNHLAEAFF; DNA: TGTGCCTGGAGTTCAAACCATTTGGCTGAAGCTTTCTTT; D: -; J: TRBJ1-1; V: TRBV30; size: few
CDR3: CASSLESTNEKLFF; DNA: TGTGCCAGCAGCTTGGAATCAACTAATGAAAAACTGTTTTTT; D: -; J: TRBJ1-4; V: TRBV11-1; size: -
CDR3: CASSGHRGTSPGELFF; DNA: TGCGCCAGCAGCGGGCACCGGGGGACTAGCCCCGGGGAGCTGTTTTTT; D: TRBD2; J: TRBJ2-2; V: TRBV5-1; size: -
CDR3: CASSPTSLRGADGNTIYF; DNA: TGTGCCAGCTCACCAACCTCCCTCCGGGGAGCTGACGGAAACACCATATATTTT; D: -; J: TRBJ1-3; V: TRBV18; size: -
CDR3: CASSYRQGENTGELFF; DNA: TGTGCCAGCAGCTATCGACAGGGAGAGAACACCGGGGAGCTGTTTTTT; D: TRBD1; J: TRBJ2-2; V: TRBV7-9; size: -
CDR3: CASSPRGSAQFF; DNA: TGTGCCAGCTCACCAAGAGGTAGCGCGCAGTTCTTC; D: -; J: TRBJ2-1; V: TRBV18; size: -
CDR3: CASRFHALNYGYTF; DNA: TGTGCCAGCAGGTTCCACGCTCTTAACTATGGCTACACCTTC; D: -; J: TRBJ1-2; V: TRBV6-5; size: -
CDR3: CAWSPAGSYGYTF; DNA: TGTGCCTGGAGTCCGGCAGGTTCCTATGGCTACACCTTC; D: -; J: TRBJ1-2; V: TRBV30; size: -
CDR3: CASSPIPSGGTSTDTQYF; DNA: TGCGCCAGCAGCCCGATACCTAGCGGGGGAACTAGCACAGATACGCAGTATTTT; D: TRBD2; J: TRBJ2-3; V: TRBV5-1; size: -
CDR3: CASSPGLAGGSQYF; DNA: TGTGCCAGCTCGCCGGGACTAGCGGGAGGGTCGCAGTACTTC; D: TRBD2; J: TRBJ2-7; V: TRBV18; size: -
CDR3: CASSPPGSLRGTEAFF; DNA: TGTGCCAGCTCGCCTCCTGGGTCCCTACGGGGCACTGAAGCTTTCTTT; D: -; J: TRBJ1-1; V: TRBV18; size: -
CDR3: CASSLETGAGDEQFF; DNA: TGTGCCAGCAGCTTAGAGACGGGGGCGGGAGATGAGCAGTTCTTC; D: -; J: TRBJ2-1; V: TRBV11-2; size: -
CDR3: CASSRYTDTQYF; DNA: TGTGCCAGCAGCAGGTACACAGATACGCAGTATTTT; D: -; J: TRBJ2-3; V: TRBV7-2; size: -
CDR3: CASREAGSYEQYF; DNA: TGTGCCAGCAGAGAGGCGGGTTCCTACGAGCAGTACTTC; D: -; J: TRBJ2-7; V: TRBV12-3/TRBV12-4; size: -
CDR3: CASTKVLRRTGELFF; DNA: TGTGCCAGCACCAAGGTCTTGCGGAGGACCGGGGAGCTGTTTTTT; D: -; J: TRBJ2-2; V: TRBV6-5; size: -
CDR3: CASSFTSGSWDEQFF; DNA: TGTGCCAGCAGTTTCACTAGCGGGAGTTGGGATGAGCAGTTCTTC; D: TRBD2; J: TRBJ2-1; V: TRBV7-9; size: few
CDR3: CASTIPGVQPQHF; DNA: TGTGCCAGCACCATCCCGGGGGTTCAGCCCCAGCATTTT; D: -; J: TRBJ1-5; V: TRBV28; size: -
CDR3: CASANPESLNQPQHF; DNA: TGTGCCAGCGCCAACCCAGAATCCCTCAATCAGCCCCAGCATTTT; D: -; J: TRBJ1-5; V: TRBV7-2; size: -
CDR3: CAEGQLYEQYF; DNA: TGTGCAGAGGGACAGCTCTACGAGCAGTACTTC; D: TRBD1; J: TRBJ2-7; V: TRBV7-9; size: -